Listed here are 14 T cell receptor beta chains from one sample, sequenced in a study of cytomegalovirus exposure and HLA in healthy donors. PCR primers comprised 60 Vbeta and 13 Jbeta primers. Assay: immunoSEQ multiplex PCR; the TCRdb copy retains only in-frame clones and omits some. The repertoire holds about 110,000 clones, with about 70% as singletons. The sample comprised PBMCs. These receptor sequences come from a woman between 25 and 40 years old in good health and CMV-seronegative.

The chain links TRBV4-2 to TRBJ1-1, with TRBD1 matching 8 bases. The CDR3 extends over 15 amino acids. V gave up 0 bases and J gave up 3 bases; unmatched junction bases: 3. In germline, CDR1 is LGHNA, CDR2 YNFKEQ. DNA of the CDR3: TGTGCCAGCAGCCAAGATCCCAGGGGGCACACTGAAGCTTTCTTT. It specifies CASSQDPRGHTEAFF.

On this clone: Other DNA sequences within the sample encode an identical CDR3. The V call is TRBV5-1, the J call TRBJ2-5; D is possibly TRBD1 (6 bases). CDR1 and CDR2 (germline): SGHRS, YFSETQ. The CDR3 extends over 13 amino acids. V was shortened by 4 bases and J by 3 bases, with 10 bases between the two germline ends. The chain's CDR3 is CASSPTGEETQYF. Written as DNA, the CDR3 is TGCGCCAGCAGCCCGACAGGAGAAGAGACCCAGTACTTC.

The chain uses TRBV28 and TRBJ2-7; D remains unclear. The ends were cut back, 5 bases at V and 3 bases at J, with 11 bases in the middle. This CDR3 comprises 13 residues. Germline CDR1 and CDR2: MDHEN and SYDVKM. The CDR3 DNA follows: TGTGCCAGCAGTGCCCAGATGCTCTACGAGCAGTACTTC. Protein sequence: CASSAQMLYEQYF. The full variable domain, completed using reference TRBV28 and TRBJ2-7, is DVKVTQSSRYLVKRTGEKVFLECVQDMDHENMFWYRQDPGLGLRLIYFSYDVKMKEKGDIPEGYSVSREKKERFSLILESASTNQTSMYLCASSAQMLYEQYFGPGTRLTVT.

CDR3 residues: CASSRTATNYGYTF. The CDR3, as DNA: TGTGCCAGCAGTCGGACAGCTACTAACTATGGCTACACCTTC. The chain employs TRBV6-5 and TRBJ1-2; D is possibly TRBD1 (6 bases). V shed 5 bases and J shed 0 bases, with 10 bases lying between them. CDR1 MNHEY and CDR2 SVGAGI come from the germline V gene. This CDR3 region has 14 residues.

This sequence joins TRBV5-6 and TRBJ2-1; 10 bases line up with TRBD2. Trimming took 0 bases from V and 7 from J; bases not matched to a gene: 4. In germline, CDR1 is SGHDT, CDR2 YYEEEE. The CDR3 loop spans 15 amino acids. CDR3: CASSLASGRGNEQFF. The CDR3, as DNA: TGTGCCAGCAGCTTGGCAAGCGGGAGGGGTAATGAGCAGTTCTTC.

The CDR3 nucleotides are TGCGCCAGCAGCCAAGAGATGCCAGGGCTGGATAACTATGGCTACACCTTC. Translated: CASSQEMPGLDNYGYTF. The rearrangement joins TRBV4-3 to TRBJ1-2, with a tentative D call TRBD1 (5 bases). The CDR3 totals 17 residues. V was clipped by 0 bases and J by 1 base, with 15 bases between them. Per germline, CDR1 LGHNA and CDR2 YSLEER.

The rearrangement uses TRBV2 and TRBJ2-1; 7 bases line up with TRBD2. The V and J ends lost 7 bases and 1 base, in that order; junction bases with no gene match: 7. Per the germline V gene, CDR1 is SNHLY and CDR2 is FYNNEI. The CDR3 has 15 amino acids. CDR3 nucleotides: TGTGCCAGCACCAACGGGGGGTGGTCCTACAATGAGCAGTTCTTC. It translates to CASTNGGWSYNEQFF.

This clone has a handful of counts. The rearrangement joins TRBV20-1 to TRBJ2-5; D is unresolved. V was clipped by 3 bases and J by 5 bases, with 7 bases between them. This CDR3 is 11 amino acids long. Looked up from germline, CDR1 is DFQATT and CDR2 is SNEGSKA (reference sequence). CDR3 amino acids: CSARSWETQYF. In nucleotides, the CDR3 is TGCAGTGCTAGGAGCTGGGAGACCCAGTACTTC.

The rearrangement joins TRBV7-9 to TRBJ1-1, with a weak D call TRBD1 (5 bases). Per the germline V gene, CDR1 is SEHNR and CDR2 is FQNEAQ (reference sequence). The V and J ends lost 6 bases and 0 bases respectively, with 14 bases between them. CDR3 length equals 15 residues. In DNA, the CDR3 is TGTGCCAGCAGAGGACAAGTAAAAATGAACACTGAAGCTTTCTTT. Translation: CASRGQVKMNTEAFF. Filled out from reference TRBV7-9 and TRBJ1-1, the complete variable domain reads DTGVSQNPRHKITKRGQNVTFRCDPISEHNRLYWYRQTLGQGPEFLTYFQNEAQLEKSRLLSDRFSAERPKGSFSTLEIQRTEQGDSAMYLCASRGQVKMNTEAFFGQGTRLTVV.

The V call is TRBV19, the J call TRBJ2-6; D is ambiguous. Looked up from germline, CDR1 is LNHDA and CDR2 is SQIVND (reference sequence). V was clipped by 9 bases and J by 0 bases, with 12 bases between them. The CDR3 has 15 residues. The CDR3 spells CASERLLSGANVLTF. The CDR3 DNA reads as TGTGCCAGCGAACGACTTCTCTCTGGGGCCAACGTCCTGACTTTC.

J is TRBJ2-7 and V is TRBV5-1, with TRBD1 as a possible D gene (6 bases). Per the germline V gene, CDR1 is SGHRS and CDR2 is YFSETQ. CDR3 length equals 14 residues. V gave up 2 bases and J gave up 7 bases, with 16 bases separating them. In nucleotides, the CDR3 is TGCGCCAGCAGCTTAAGGACAGACCGGGGAGAGCAGTACTTC. This gives the protein CASSLRTDRGEQYF.

This clone came up a few times. The chain couples TRBV15 to TRBJ1-5, with D possibly matching TRBD1 (6 bases). Per germline, CDR1 LNHNV and CDR2 YYDKDF (reference sequence). This CDR3 is 17 amino acids long. Trimming pared 6 bases from V and 2 bases from J, leaving 20 bases between. CDR3 coding DNA: TGTGCCACCAGGGTGGGGGCCGGCCTTAACGGCAATCAGCCCCAGCATTTT. As protein: CATRVGAGLNGNQPQHF.

Turning to this clone: This same CDR3 is encoded by further DNA sequences in the sample. The chain carries TRBV29-1 and TRBJ1-1; weak D call: TRBD1 (6 bases). The CDR3 is 12 residues long. Germline V gene lookup returns CDR1 SQVTM and CDR2 ANQGSEA. CDR3 sequence reads: CSGGLMNTEAFF. DNA for the CDR3: TGCAGTGGGGGCCTGATGAACACTGAAGCTTTCTTT. The variable domain in full, completed from reference TRBV29-1 and TRBJ1-1, reads SAVISQKPSRDICQRGTSLTIQCQVDSQVTMMFWYRQQPGQSLTLIATANQGSEATYESGFVIDKFPISRPNLTFSTLTVSNMSPEDSSIYLCSGGLMNTEAFFGQGTRLTVV.

The chain recombines TRBV6-5 with TRBJ2-1; no firm D call. The CDR3 loop spans 12 amino acids. Germline-derived CDR1 and CDR2 are MNHEY and SVGAGI. The ends were cut back, 7 bases at V and 4 bases at J, with 8 bases in the middle. In nucleotides, the CDR3 is TGTGCCAGCACCTCACTATACAATGAGCAGTTCTTC. Translating gives CASTSLYNEQFF.